This T cell receptor (beta chain) was sequenced in a study of radiotherapy plus CTLA-4 blockade in lung cancer. About the research overall: Objective responses were recorded in about 18% of patients, with disease control recorded in 25% to 35%. Study results and caveats: According to reports, early shifts in blood T cell clones, alongside interferon-beta, forecast response most accurately.

Only in-frame clones appear in the TCRdb table, and some are missing; sequencing was by immunoSEQ multiplex PCR. Of roughly 77,000 clones listed, roughly 70% are singletons. As for this clone: The target antigen is unknown.

Germline CDR1 reads SGHRS; CDR2 reads YFSETQ. The CDR3 is made up of 12 amino acids. The ends were cut back, 4 bases at V and 1 base at J, with 6 bases in the middle. The sample here was peripheral blood, taken from a patient treated with radiotherapy plus ipilimumab. This chain joins TRBV5-1 and TRBJ2-7; the D gene is possibly TRBD2 (5 bases). This receptor was taken from a human donor with non-small cell lung cancer whose response to radiotherapy plus ipilimumab could not be evaluated. CDR3: CASSRESYEQYF. The DNA for the CDR3 is TGCGCCAGCAGCAGGGAGTCCTACGAGCAGTACTTC.